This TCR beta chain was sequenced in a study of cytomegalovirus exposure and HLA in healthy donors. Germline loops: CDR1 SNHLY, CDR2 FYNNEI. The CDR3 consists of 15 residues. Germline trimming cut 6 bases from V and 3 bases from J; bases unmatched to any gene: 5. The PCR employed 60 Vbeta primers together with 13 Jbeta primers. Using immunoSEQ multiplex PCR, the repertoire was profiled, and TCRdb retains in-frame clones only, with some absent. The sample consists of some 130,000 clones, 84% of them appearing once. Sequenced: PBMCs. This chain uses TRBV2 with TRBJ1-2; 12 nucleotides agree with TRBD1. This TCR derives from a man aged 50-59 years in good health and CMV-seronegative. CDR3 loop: CASREGTGGYYGYTF. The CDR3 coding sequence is TGTGCCAGCAGGGAGGGGACAGGGGGCTACTATGGCTACACCTTC.